One and the same sample provided the 19 T cell receptor beta chains below, sequenced in a study of graft-versus-host responses after intestinal transplantation. TCRdb's table, derived via immunoSEQ multiplex PCR, lists solely in-frame clones and lacks some. The sample consists of tens of thousands of clones, roughly 92% of them appearing once. Material: bone marrow, obtained 700 to 850 days after intestinal transplantation. The receptors here all came from a human patient who received an intestinal transplant, so some T cells may come from the graft donor.

This clone was seen just once. The rearrangement uses TRBV6-6 and TRBJ2-7, with a tentative D call TRBD1 (6 bases). Germline V gene data show CDR1 as MNHNY and CDR2 as SVGAGI (reference sequence). This CDR3 has 15 amino acids. V was pared by 5 bases and J by 0 bases, with 14 bases between. CDR3 coding DNA: TGTGCCAGCAGTCCCCCGCGGACAGCCTCCTACGAGCAGTACTTC. Its translation: CASSPPRTASYEQYF.

The chain links TRBV7-6 to TRBJ2-3; TRBD2 matches 11 bases. The ends lost 1 base at V and 4 bases at J; junction bases unmatched: 7. The CDR3 runs 17 residues. Germline CDR1 reads SGHVS; CDR2 reads FNYEAQ. CDR3 protein: CASSLELAGDGPDTQYF. CDR3 sequence (DNA): TGTGCCAGCAGCTTAGAACTAGCGGGGGATGGGCCAGATACGCAGTATTTT.

The chain couples TRBV27 to TRBJ2-1; 7 bases map to TRBD1. This CDR3 has 15 amino acids. The germline V gene has CDR1 MNHEY and CDR2 SMNVEV (reference sequence). V dropped 6 bases and J dropped 4; count of bases not matched to a gene: 9. The CDR3 region is CASRSDRDRYNEQFF. The CDR3 region has the DNA TGTGCCAGCAGATCCGACAGGGACCGTTACAATGAGCAGTTCTTC.

This clone was detected once. This rearrangement joins TRBV19 to TRBJ1-5; tentatively, D is TRBD1 (6 bases). Germline V gene sequence: CDR1 LNHDA, CDR2 SQIVND (reference sequence). Trimming shortened V by 0 bases and J by 0 bases, and 15 bases separated the two germline ends. The CDR3 has 18 amino acids. The chain's CDR3 is CASSIDPPDSTSNQPQHF. DNA for the CDR3: TGTGCCAGTAGTATAGACCCGCCGGACAGCACTAGCAATCAGCCCCAGCATTTT.

The chain combines TRBV19 with TRBJ2-5; D is uncertain. The V gene's germline CDR1 is LNHDA and CDR2 SQIVND (reference sequence). The CDR3 length is 14 residues. V gave up 5 bases and J gave up 5 bases, with 15 bases separating them. The CDR3 reads CASSPSPLRETQYF. The CDR3 bases are TGTGCCAGTAGTCCCAGCCCCCTTCGGGAGACCCAGTACTTC.

The V and J genes are TRBV27 and TRBJ2-2; TRBD1 is a possible D gene (6 bases). The germline V and J ends were trimmed by 6 bases and 3 bases, with 11 bases remaining between them. The CDR3 contains 14 residues. CDR1 is MNHEY and CDR2 is SMNVEV in the germline V gene (reference sequence). Here the CDR3 reads CASRGQLDTGELFF. CDR3 bases: TGTGCCAGCAGAGGACAGTTGGACACCGGGGAGCTGTTTTTT.

V and J are TRBV6-1 and TRBJ2-7; D gene unclear. Germline V CDR1 and CDR2: MNHNS, SASEGT. CDR3 length: 12 amino acids. With 8 bases removed from V and 0 bases from J, the gap between germline ends came to 8 bases. The CDR3 loop is CASQPNSYEQYF. CDR3 DNA sequence: TGTGCCAGCCAACCCAACTCCTACGAGCAGTACTTC.

This chain connects TRBV6-6 to TRBJ2-7; D tentatively reads TRBD1 or TRBD2 (7 bases each). There are 15 residues in the CDR3. V lost 0 bases, J lost 7 bases, and 16 bases lay in between. CDR1 and CDR2 (germline): MNHNY, SVGAGI (reference sequence). In nucleotides, the CDR3 is TGTGCCAGCAGTTACTCGAGGGCCAGGGGGGGAGAGCAGTACTTC. It yields the protein CASSYSRARGGEQYF.

The chain carries TRBV6-1 and TRBJ1-2; 7 bases are shared with TRBD1. The germline V gene has CDR1 MNHNS and CDR2 SASEGT. J was trimmed by 8 bases and V by 6 bases; bases with no gene match: 6. CDR3 length: 12 residues. CDR3 protein: CASSQGGRGYTF. As DNA, the CDR3 is TGTGCCAGCAGCCAGGGGGGAAGGGGCTACACCTTC.

A single count supports this clone. This chain links TRBV7-9 with TRBJ2-7; 8 bases fit TRBD2. Unmatched junction bases numbered 17, after V lost 1 base and J lost 3 bases. The CDR3 contains 19 residues. The germline CDR1 and CDR2 sequences are SEHNR and FQNEAQ (reference sequence). CDR3 DNA sequence: TGTGCCAGCAGCTTAGACCCGGGGCGAAGCGGGAGACGCCTCTACGAGCAGTACTTC. Translated: CASSLDPGRSGRRLYEQYF.

The rearrangement joins TRBV2 to TRBJ2-7, with D maybe TRBD2 (6 bases). Trimming stripped 8 bases from V and 6 bases from J, with 17 bases between. Per the germline V gene, CDR1 is SNHLY and CDR2 is FYNNEI. The CDR3 is 13 amino acids. The CDR3 sequence is CASVEGSLGEQYF. The CDR3 bases are TGTGCCAGCGTGGAGGGAAGTCTGGGCGAGCAGTACTTC.

The chain is built from TRBV6-5 and TRBJ1-2; perhaps TRBD1 as D (6 bases). The V end lost 2 bases, the J end lost 4 bases, and 11 bases lay between the germline ends. The length of the CDR3 is 14 residues. Germline assignment: CDR1 MNHEY and CDR2 SVGAGI. The CDR3 region has the DNA TGTGCCAGCAGTTACGGAGGACAGCCCTATGGCTACACCTTC. Translating it yields CASSYGGQPYGYTF.

This clone was seen a few times. This chain connects TRBV7-9 to TRBJ1-6; 8 bases map to TRBD1. This CDR3 comprises 15 residues. V lost 0 bases, J lost 10 bases, and 5 bases stayed unmatched. Germline values: CDR1 SEHNR, CDR2 FQNEAQ (reference sequence). CDR3 residues: CASSLARDRRSPLHF. In DNA form, the CDR3 reads TGTGCCAGCAGCTTAGCCCGGGACAGGAGATCACCCCTCCACTTT.

The chain combines TRBV7-3 with TRBJ2-1; the D gene is possibly TRBD2 (6 bases). The CDR3 covers 15 residues. Germline CDR1 SGHTA, CDR2 FQGTGA. Between the trimmed V and J ends, which lost 2 bases and 6 bases, there was a span of 14 bases. The CDR3: CASSLGRGIFNEQFF. The DNA of the CDR3 is TGTGCCAGCAGCTTAGGACGGGGGATCTTCAATGAGCAGTTCTTC.

The rearrangement joins TRBV11-3 to TRBJ2-1; D is unresolved. V was trimmed by 4 bases and J by 2 bases, leaving 12 bases between them. Germline loops: CDR1 SGHNT, CDR2 YENEEA. The CDR3 is 15 amino acids. The CDR3 protein is CASSSLDDAYNEQFF. CDR3 coding DNA: TGTGCCAGCAGCTCTCTAGACGACGCCTACAATGAGCAGTTCTTC.

CDR3 in amino acids: CASSVGSGPYEQYF. CDR3 nucleotides: TGTGCCAGCAGTGTGGGATCTGGACCATACGAGCAGTACTTC. This chain joins TRBV27 and TRBJ2-7; D remains unclear. CDR1 is MNHEY, CDR2 SMNVEV, per germline (reference sequence). V shed 5 bases and J shed 4 bases, with 15 bases lying between them. The CDR3 sequence is 14 residues long.

This clone was detected only once. The chain employs TRBV18 and TRBJ1-2, with a tentative D call TRBD1 (6 bases). The CDR3 is 14 residues long. V was pared by 3 bases and J by 8 bases, with 16 bases between. Looked up from germline, CDR1 is KGHSH and CDR2 is LQKENI. In DNA form, the CDR3 reads TGTGCCAGCTCACCCCAACAGGGTATGGAGGGCTACACCTTC. Protein sequence: CASSPQQGMEGYTF.

The chain joins TRBV6-5 to TRBJ1-1; D may be TRBD1 (5 bases). V shed 6 bases and J shed 0 bases, with 14 bases lying between them. Germline loops: CDR1 MNHEY, CDR2 SVGAGI. The CDR3 runs 15 residues. Written as DNA, the CDR3 is TGTGCCAGCAGCCGCGGGGGAAACATGAACACTGAAGCTTTCTTT. This sequence encodes CASSRGGNMNTEAFF.

This chain uses TRBV19 with TRBJ2-6; D might be TRBD1 (5 bases). Germline V gives CDR1 LNHDA, CDR2 SQIVND (reference sequence). This CDR3 region has 14 residues. The V end was cut by 9 bases, the J end by 4 bases, with 13 bases between. The CDR3 bases are TGTGCCAGCCGGAAGGGGTTCGGGGCCAACGTCCTGACTTTC. Its protein is CASRKGFGANVLTF.